These 23 T cell receptor beta chains were all obtained from the same sample, sequenced in a study of cytomegalovirus exposure and HLA in healthy donors. PCR used 60 Vbeta primers and 13 Jbeta primers. Generated by immunoSEQ multiplex PCR, the TCRdb table keeps only in-frame clones and is missing some. The sample table sets out about 130,000 clones. The sample taken for sequencing was PBMCs. All receptors come from a man between 18 and 35 years old in good health and CMV-seronegative.

V and J are TRBV4-1 and TRBJ2-7; D might be TRBD1 (5 bases). The germline CDR1 and CDR2 sequences are MGHRA and YSYEKL. The CDR3 contains 15 residues. Between the trimmed V and J ends, which lost 0 bases and 5 bases, there was a span of 14 bases. This CDR3 is CASSQDSRDADEQYF. CDR3 in DNA: TGCGCCAGCAGCCAAGATAGCAGGGATGCGGACGAGCAGTACTTC.

The chain recombines TRBV20-1 with TRBJ1-1; a weak D match, TRBD1 (6 bases). The V gene lost 0 bases and the J gene lost 11 bases, with 10 bases spanning the gap. This CDR3 has 11 residues. Germline V gives CDR1 DFQATT, CDR2 SNEGSKA (reference sequence). In DNA form, the CDR3 reads TGCAGTGCTAGAGAAAACAGGGAGGCTTTCTTT. Its protein product is CSARENREAFF.

Comment on this clone: Distinct nucleotide sequences in the sample also encode this CDR3. V gene TRBV18 combines with J gene TRBJ1-2, with a weak D call TRBD1 (5 bases). The V end lost 3 bases, the J end lost 3 bases, and 8 bases lay between the germline ends. The germline V gene has CDR1 KGHSH and CDR2 LQKENI. The CDR3 contains 13 residues. Here the CDR3 DNA reads TGTGCCAGCTCACCTGACAGAGACTATGGCTACACCTTC. It yields the protein CASSPDRDYGYTF.

The V gene is TRBV5-6, the J gene TRBJ1-2; D possibly corresponds to TRBD1 (6 bases). V lost 4 bases and J lost 1, with 11 bases in between. This CDR3 comprises 14 residues. Germline assignment: CDR1 SGHDT and CDR2 YYEEEE. For the CDR3, the DNA is TGTGCCAGCAGCGCGGACAGCCTTAACTATGGCTACACCTTC. It encodes CASSADSLNYGYTF.

The chain is built from TRBV2 and TRBJ1-5; D possibly corresponds to TRBD1 (5 bases). CDR1 and CDR2 from the germline V gene are SNHLY and FYNNEI. V lost 7 bases to trimming and J lost 6 bases, with 13 bases between them. This CDR3 has 13 amino acids. The CDR3 sequence: CASTAGVAQPQHF. CDR3 nucleotide sequence: TGTGCCAGCACGGCGGGGGTCGCTCAGCCCCAGCATTTT.

The rearrangement joins TRBV7-2 to TRBJ2-1, with D tentatively TRBD2 (6 bases). This CDR3 region has 12 residues. Germline lookup yields CDR1 SGHTA and CDR2 FQGNSA. Deletions cut 5 bases from V and 9 bases from J, with 11 bases between. Written as DNA, the CDR3 is TGTGCCAGCAGCCCCTGGAGGGGTGAGCAGTTCTTC. This sequence encodes CASSPWRGEQFF.

The rearrangement uses TRBV9 and TRBJ2-7; 7 nucleotides match TRBD1. After removal of 0 bases from V and 7 bases from J, the junction contained 19 bases not matched to a gene. This CDR3 region has 18 residues. Germline CDR1 SGDLS, CDR2 YYNGEE. This chain's CDR3 is CASSVGDRVRSGAGEQYF. For the CDR3, the DNA is TGTGCCAGCAGCGTAGGTGACAGGGTAAGATCCGGGGCCGGGGAGCAGTACTTC.

This chain connects TRBV30 to TRBJ1-1; possibly TRBD1 for D (5 bases). The CDR3 spans 12 residues. The V gene lost 4 bases and the J gene lost 5 bases, with 11 bases spanning the gap. CDR1 is GTSNPN, CDR2 SVGIG, per germline (reference sequence). The CDR3 DNA follows: TGTGCCTGGACTAGGGGTTATACTGAAGCTTTCTTT. It translates to CAWTRGYTEAFF.

The chain couples TRBV5-1 to TRBJ2-5; TRBD1 might be the D (5 bases). Germline V gene data show CDR1 as SGHRS and CDR2 as YFSETQ. This CDR3 contains 17 residues. Trimming took 1 base from V and 3 from J, leaving 19 bases between them. CDR3 protein: CASSLPLGAQGEETQYF. Here the CDR3 DNA reads TGCGCCAGCAGCTTGCCCTTAGGGGCCCAGGGCGAAGAGACCCAGTACTTC.

V gene TRBV28 combines with J gene TRBJ2-7; TRBD2 agrees at 8 bases. The CDR3 is 16 amino acids. V dropped 8 bases and J dropped 3; count of bases not matched to a gene: 15. Germline V gene lookup returns CDR1 MDHEN and CDR2 SYDVKM. CDR3 region: CASLAGSRSGDYEQYF. CDR3 coding DNA: TGTGCCAGCTTAGCGGGATCCCGCTCTGGGGACTACGAGCAGTACTTC.

V usage is TRBV25-1 and J usage is TRBJ1-2; TRBD1 might be the D (6 bases). V lost 10 bases and J 4 bases, leaving 19 bases between the germline ends. The V gene's germline CDR1 is MGHDK and CDR2 SYGVNS. The CDR3 runs 14 residues. CDR3 DNA: TGTGCCACCTACACGGACAGTGGGGTCTATGGCTACACCTTC. Translated: CATYTDSGVYGYTF.

This chain links TRBV7-2 with TRBJ1-5; D is ambiguous. The length of the CDR3 is 13 residues. Trimming stripped 2 bases from V and 5 bases from J, with 7 bases between. Germline V gives CDR1 SGHTA, CDR2 FQGNSA. The CDR3 nucleotides read TGTGCCAGCAGCTTAACCCGAGATCAGCCCCAGCATTTT. It codes for CASSLTRDQPQHF.

CDR3 amino acids: CASGLHVTASGANVLTF. DNA of the CDR3: TGTGCCAGCGGTTTGCACGTGACAGCCTCTGGGGCCAACGTCCTGACTTTC. This chain uses TRBV7-2 with TRBJ2-6; D is perhaps TRBD1 (5 bases). The CDR3 loop spans 17 amino acids. V lost 8 bases and J 0 bases, leaving 17 bases between the germline ends. In germline, CDR1 is SGHTA, CDR2 FQGNSA.

V is TRBV9 and J is TRBJ1-1, with unresolved D. Trimming pared 5 bases from V and 6 bases from J, leaving 11 bases between. This CDR3 contains 12 residues. From germline, CDR1 is SGDLS and CDR2 YYNGEE. The CDR3 is CASSRGGSEAFF. In DNA form, the CDR3 reads TGTGCCAGCAGTCGGGGAGGATCTGAAGCTTTCTTT.

V and J are TRBV9 and TRBJ2-7, with 13 bases identical to TRBD2. Germline V gives CDR1 SGDLS, CDR2 YYNGEE. The CDR3 totals 15 residues. V shed 4 bases and J 3 bases; nucleotides not matched to a gene: 4. The CDR3 bases are TGTGCCAGCAGCACTGGGACTAGCGGGATCTACGAGCAGTACTTC. This translates into CASSTGTSGIYEQYF.

The chain recombines TRBV7-6 with TRBJ1-3; the D gene is possibly TRBD1 (5 bases). Trimming took off 1 base at V and 0 bases at J, with 7 bases between the two ends. The CDR3 runs to 15 residues. Germline V CDR1 and CDR2: SGHVS, FNYEAQ. CDR3 coding DNA: TGTGCCAGCAGCTTAGGCAGGGCCTCTGGAAACACCATATATTTT. Translation gives CASSLGRASGNTIYF.

The chain employs TRBV4-3 and TRBJ1-1, with 8 positions matching TRBD1. Losses at the gene ends were 4 bases for V and 7 bases for J; bases not matched to a gene: 11. Looked up from germline, CDR1 is LGHNA and CDR2 is YSLEER. This CDR3 contains 15 residues. CDR3 residues: CASSRGQGLFNEAFF. For the CDR3, the DNA is TGCGCCAGCAGCCGAGGACAGGGTCTTTTTAATGAAGCTTTCTTT.

The chain joins TRBV7-3 to TRBJ2-3; TRBD2 aligns across 9 bases. The CDR3 consists of 14 residues. Trimming at V came to 6 bases and at J to 6 bases, leaving 7 bases not matched to a gene. Germline V gives CDR1 SGHTA, CDR2 FQGTGA. The CDR3 DNA is TGTGCCAGCAGTCTGGAAGCGGGGGGTGATACGCAGTATTTT. Translating gives CASSLEAGGDTQYF.

A note on this clone: The junction departs from the called germline gene at one end, perhaps through a read error. This same CDR3 is encoded by further DNA sequences in the sample. This chain joins TRBV5-4 and TRBJ2-5, with D perhaps TRBD2 (6 bases). The CDR3 covers 15 residues. In germline, CDR1 is SGHNT, CDR2 YYREEE (reference sequence). The CDR3 region has the DNA TGCGCCAGCAGCCAAGCCGGGACTTCTCAAGAGACCCAGTACTTC. It specifies CASSQAGTSQETQYF.

V and J are TRBV27 and TRBJ2-7; 12 positions agree with TRBD1. The CDR3 loop spans 13 amino acids. The germline gives CDR1 MNHEY, CDR2 SMNVEV (reference sequence). The J segment lost 7 bases and the V segment lost 8 bases, leaving 6 bases of the junction unmatched. The DNA of the CDR3 is TGTGCCAGCTCCGGGACAGGGGGCTTTGAGCAGTACTTC. Its translation is CASSGTGGFEQYF.

The chain has TRBV30 and TRBJ1-3; TRBD1 might be the D (6 bases). This CDR3 region has 14 residues. V lost 5 bases and J lost 1, with 12 bases in between. Per germline, CDR1 GTSNPN and CDR2 SVGIG (reference sequence). In DNA form, the CDR3 reads TGTGCCTGGGAGGAACAGGGATCTGGAAACACCATATATTTT. It codes for CAWEEQGSGNTIYF.

The rearrangement joins TRBV28 to TRBJ1-1; 10 bases map to TRBD1. Trimming cost V 6 bases and J 5 bases; bases outside gene matches: 9. The CDR3 sequence is 15 residues long. In germline, CDR1 is MDHEN, CDR2 SYDVKM. For the CDR3, the DNA is TGTGCCAGCAGGACCCCCGGGACAGGGGAGACTGAAGCTTTCTTT. Translation gives CASRTPGTGETEAFF.

The V gene is TRBV5-1, the J gene TRBJ2-7, with D uncertain. CDR1 is SGHRS and CDR2 is YFSETQ in the germline V gene. The CDR3 consists of 15 residues. Trimming took 0 bases from V and 6 from J, leaving 16 bases between them. In DNA, the CDR3 is TGCGCCAGCAGCTTGGAGACGGCCGAAGGAGCCGAGCAGTACTTC. It translates to CASSLETAEGAEQYF.